The rows below give T cell receptor beta chains drawn from one sample of a study of graft-versus-host responses after intestinal transplantation. Their antigen targets remain unknown. Some clones are missing from TCRdb's copy, which holds only in-frame ones; the method was immunoSEQ multiplex PCR. In the table there are 80,000 to 90,000 clones, 92% of which are singletons. Sequences were derived from unstimulated CD4+ T cells sorted from spleen or lymph node cells, sampled before intestinal transplant. All receptors come from a human donor who received an intestinal transplant. Each CDR3 is given with its conserved first and last residue. A D gene is named only where the DNA matches it firmly.

NA,TRBV6-5,CASKVRSGNTIYF
TRBD1,TRBV6-1,CASSETGGDTDTQYF
NA,TRBV6-6,CASRERPGEQYF
TRBD1,TRBV7-2,CASSPSRTGIGYTF
NA,TRBV5-1,CASSLSLLRGNTEAFF
NA,TRBV19,CASSSYFNSNQPQHF
NA,TRBV28,CASAGRYEAFF
NA,TRBV5-4,CASSGRDRNTEAFF
NA,TRBV2,CASRELANTGELFF
NA,TRBV5-4,CASSLWGGGYGYTF
TRBD2,TRBV6-1,CASNLLAGAGDTQYF
NA,TRBV25-1,CASSESYGYTF
NA,TRBV7-9,CASSLVVGTGNYEQYF
NA,TRBV19,CASSPDATNYGYTF
NA,TRBV5-8,CASSYPLWRALSGYTF
TRBD1,TRBV5-1,CASRSGTGTEAFF
TRBD1,TRBV5-5,CASSPMRTGNTGELFF
TRBD2,TRBV6-4,CASSWLAGSGNEQFF
NA,TRBV2,CASSELASSYNEQFF
NA,TRBV6-1,CASSNNQGSEAFF
NA,TRBV30,CAWSKQGWTEAFF
TRBD1,TRBV2,CASSRQQGYEQFF
NA,TRBV9,CASSVVSGGFSTGELFF
TRBD2,TRBV19,CASSLLTSGSSTDTQYF